The sequence of this TCR beta chain was determined in a study of cytomegalovirus exposure and HLA in healthy donors. The primer mix had 60 Vbeta and 13 Jbeta primers. Here immunoSEQ multiplex PCR was the method, and the copy in TCRdb shows in-frame clones only, minus some. The sample contains around 140,000 clones, approximately 85% of which appear only once. Specimen: PBMCs. The source is a woman aged 50 to 65 in good health and CMV-seropositive.

The CDR3 sequence: CASSPLPGSYEQYF. CDR3 bases: TGCGCCAGCAGCCCCCTACCTGGCTCCTACGAGCAGTACTTC. The chain has TRBV5-1 and TRBJ2-7; D gene ambiguous. This CDR3 comprises 14 residues. The ends were cut back, 4 bases at V and 0 bases at J, with 11 bases in the middle. Germline V lookup: CDR1 SGHRS, CDR2 YFSETQ.